This T cell receptor beta chain was found in a study of blood T cells in healthy people across ages. CDR3 length equals 14 residues. Looked up from germline, CDR1 is SEHNR and CDR2 is FQNEAQ (reference sequence). V lost 5 bases and J 7 bases, leaving 18 bases between the germline ends. Then a second PCR, running roughly 7 to 11 cycles, was carried out with a sample-barcoded 5' primer and a J-beta primer mix. One entry per CDR3 protein, called by TCRdb with MiXCR from the 5' RACE reads. The data show fewer than 650,000 distinct CDR3 sequences, about 28% seen once. On this clonotype itself: Its antigen is as yet unknown.

Total RNA, at least 5.5 micrograms per sample, came from PBMCs. The study, taken as a whole, reports: The study lacked donor CMV status, which possibly confounded expanded clonotype changes.

These same data were also listed under a study on T cells of mothers and their children. That work states: Within related and unrelated pairs, thymic selection shapes TCR recombination output in a similar way.

The origin of this receptor is a boy aged 2 to 10 in good health. The sample consisted of blood. The chain uses TRBV7-9 and TRBJ2-7; D possibly matches TRBD1 or TRBD2 (6 bases each). This chain's CDR3 is CASSLVRGRGEQYF. The CDR3 DNA sequence: TGTGCCAGCAGCCTCGTCCGGGGGCGGGGAGAGCAGTACTTC.